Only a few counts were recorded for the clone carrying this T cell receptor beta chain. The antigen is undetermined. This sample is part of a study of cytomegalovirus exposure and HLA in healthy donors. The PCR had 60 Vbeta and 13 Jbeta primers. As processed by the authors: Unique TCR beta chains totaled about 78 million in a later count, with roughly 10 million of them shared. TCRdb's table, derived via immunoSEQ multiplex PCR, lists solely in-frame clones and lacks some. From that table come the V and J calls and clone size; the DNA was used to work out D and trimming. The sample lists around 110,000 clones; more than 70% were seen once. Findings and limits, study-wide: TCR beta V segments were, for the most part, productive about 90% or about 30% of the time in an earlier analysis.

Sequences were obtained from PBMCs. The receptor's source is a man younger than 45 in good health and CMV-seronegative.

CDR3 sequence reads: CASSPGTGGYEQYF. CDR3 coding DNA: TGTGCCAGCAGCCCAGGGACAGGGGGTTACGAGCAGTACTTC. The chain carries TRBV4-2 and TRBJ2-7; 11 bases fit TRBD1. CDR1 and CDR2 (germline): LGHNA, YNFKEQ. CDR3 length: 14 amino acids. Trimming at V came to 4 bases and at J to 4 bases, leaving 3 bases not matched to a gene.